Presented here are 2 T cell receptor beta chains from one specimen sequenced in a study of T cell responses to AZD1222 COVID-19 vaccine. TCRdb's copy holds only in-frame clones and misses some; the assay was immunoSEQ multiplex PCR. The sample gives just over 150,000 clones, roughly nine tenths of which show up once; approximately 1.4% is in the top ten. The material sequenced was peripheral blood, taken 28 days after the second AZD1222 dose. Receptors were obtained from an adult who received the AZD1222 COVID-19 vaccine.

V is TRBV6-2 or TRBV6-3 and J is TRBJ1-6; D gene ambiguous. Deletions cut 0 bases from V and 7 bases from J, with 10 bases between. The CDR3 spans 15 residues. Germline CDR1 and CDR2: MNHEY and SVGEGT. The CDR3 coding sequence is TGTGCCAGCAGTTACTCGCAGAGAGAGAATTCACCCCTCCACTTT. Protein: CASSYSQRENSPLHF.

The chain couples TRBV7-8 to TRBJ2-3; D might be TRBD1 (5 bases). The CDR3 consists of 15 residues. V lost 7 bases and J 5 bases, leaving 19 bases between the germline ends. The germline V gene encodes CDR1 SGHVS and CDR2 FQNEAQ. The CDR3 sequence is CASTRRQIQGDTQYF. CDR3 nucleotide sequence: TGTGCCAGCACCCGCAGACAGATACAAGGAGATACGCAGTATTTT. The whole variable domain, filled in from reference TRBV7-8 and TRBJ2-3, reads GAGVSQSPRYKVAKRGQDVALRCDPISGHVSLFWYQQALGQGPEFLTYFQNEAQLDKSGLPSDRFFAERPEGSVSTLKIQRTQQEDSAVYLCASTRRQIQGDTQYFGPGTRLTVL.